The subject of this entry is one T cell receptor (beta chain). Its antigen is not known. This sample was taken from a study of cytomegalovirus exposure and HLA in healthy donors. General study results and limits: Some V segments, including TRBV6-2 and TRBV6-3, were excluded as indistinguishable. It was reported that the classifier diagnosed cytomegalovirus status with high specificity and sensitivity in both the original and validation cohorts. HLA alleles were associated with 16,000 or so TCR beta sequences in a later analysis at 0.05 false discovery rate.

60 Vbeta and 13 Jbeta primers were used in PCR. The method was immunoSEQ multiplex PCR; TCRdb's version includes in-frame clones alone and lacks a portion of them. The sample includes about 150,000 clones, around 79% of them seen just once. The CDR3 totals 12 residues. CDR1 is GTSNPN, CDR2 SVGIG, per germline (reference sequence). Trimming stripped 5 bases from V and 5 bases from J, with 12 bases between. This sequence joins TRBV30 and TRBJ1-2, with TRBD1 as a possible D gene (5 bases). The clonotype comes from a man aged 25 to 40 in good health and CMV-seropositive. The specimen sequenced was PBMCs. CDR3 coding DNA: TGTGCCTGGCAACCGGGACTTTATGGCTACACCTTC. It encodes CAWQPGLYGYTF.